This T cell receptor beta chain was sequenced for a study of cytomegalovirus exposure and HLA in healthy donors. It was with 60 Vbeta and 13 Jbeta primers that the PCR ran. In the source study's methods: A follow-up analysis tallied approximately 85 million unique TCR beta chains, roughly 11 million shared. Sequencing was performed with immunoSEQ multiplex PCR; in TCRdb, only in-frame clones are kept and a portion is missing. For V, J and clone size, that table is used; D and trimming come from the DNA. This sample yields around 300,000 clones, of which around 66% are seen a single time; 2% to 2.5% belongs to the top ten. The CDR3 spans 15 residues. Germline CDR1 LGHNA, CDR2 YNFKEQ. Trimming left V 0 bases short and J 9 bases short, with 15 bases between.

Input material: PBMCs. The receptor comes from a female donor in good health and CMV-seronegative. V is TRBV4-2 and J is TRBJ2-1; tentative D call: TRBD1 (5 bases). CDR3 sequence: CASSQEGGREGEQFF. Here the CDR3 DNA reads TGTGCCAGCAGCCAAGAAGGTGGCAGGGAAGGTGAGCAGTTCTTC.